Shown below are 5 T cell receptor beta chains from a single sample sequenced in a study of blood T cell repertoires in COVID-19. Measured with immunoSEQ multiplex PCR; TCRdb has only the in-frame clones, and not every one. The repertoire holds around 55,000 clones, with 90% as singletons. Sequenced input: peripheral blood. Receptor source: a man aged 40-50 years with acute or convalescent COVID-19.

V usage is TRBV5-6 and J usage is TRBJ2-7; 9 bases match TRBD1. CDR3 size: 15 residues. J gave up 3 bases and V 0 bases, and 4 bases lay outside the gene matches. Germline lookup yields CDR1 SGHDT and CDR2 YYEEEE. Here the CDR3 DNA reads TGTGCCAGCAGCTTGGCTGGACAGGGGCGCTACGAGCAGTACTTC. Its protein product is CASSLAGQGRYEQYF.

Here the CDR3 reads CASSGPLSQPQHF. In nucleotides, the CDR3 is TGTGCCAGCAGTGGCCCCCTATCGCAGCCCCAGCATTTT. V is TRBV2 and J is TRBJ1-5; D uncertain. Germline loops: CDR1 SNHLY, CDR2 FYNNEI. This CDR3 region has 13 residues. V was trimmed by 4 bases and J by 7 bases, leaving 11 bases between them.

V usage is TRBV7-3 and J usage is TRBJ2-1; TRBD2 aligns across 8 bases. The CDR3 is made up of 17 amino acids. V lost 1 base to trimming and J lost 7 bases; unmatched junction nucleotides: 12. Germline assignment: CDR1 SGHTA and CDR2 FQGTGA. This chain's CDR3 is CASSLKPAGGYTNEQFF. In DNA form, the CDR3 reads TGTGCCAGCAGCTTAAAACCCGCGGGAGGATATACGAATGAGCAGTTCTTC.

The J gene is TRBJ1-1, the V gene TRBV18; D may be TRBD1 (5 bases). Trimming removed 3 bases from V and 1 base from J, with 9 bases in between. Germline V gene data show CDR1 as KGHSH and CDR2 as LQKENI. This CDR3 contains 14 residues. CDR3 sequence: CASSPRGGNTEAFF. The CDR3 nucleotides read TGTGCCAGCTCACCGCGGGGGGGGAACACTGAAGCTTTCTTT.

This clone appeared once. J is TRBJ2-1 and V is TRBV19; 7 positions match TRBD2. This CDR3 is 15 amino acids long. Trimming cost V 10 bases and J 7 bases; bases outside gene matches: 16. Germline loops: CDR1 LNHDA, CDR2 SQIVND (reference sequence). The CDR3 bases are TGTGCCACCTCCCCACAGGCGGGACTAAGGAATGAGCAGTTCTTC. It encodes CATSPQAGLRNEQFF.